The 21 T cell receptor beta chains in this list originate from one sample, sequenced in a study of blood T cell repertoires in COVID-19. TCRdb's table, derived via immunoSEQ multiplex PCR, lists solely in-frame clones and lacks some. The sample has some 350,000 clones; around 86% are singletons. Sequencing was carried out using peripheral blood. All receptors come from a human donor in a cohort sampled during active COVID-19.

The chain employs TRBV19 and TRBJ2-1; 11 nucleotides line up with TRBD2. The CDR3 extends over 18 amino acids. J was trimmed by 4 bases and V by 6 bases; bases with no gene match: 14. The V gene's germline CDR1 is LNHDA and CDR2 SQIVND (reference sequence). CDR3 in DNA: TGTGCCAGTAGCCCTAGGGGGGCGGGGACTAGCGGATACAATGAGCAGTTCTTC. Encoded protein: CASSPRGAGTSGYNEQFF.

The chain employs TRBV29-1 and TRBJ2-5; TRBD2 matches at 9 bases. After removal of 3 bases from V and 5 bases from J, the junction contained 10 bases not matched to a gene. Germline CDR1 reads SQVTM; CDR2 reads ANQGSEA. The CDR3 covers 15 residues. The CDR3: CSVEGLRGGRETQYF. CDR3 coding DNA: TGCAGCGTTGAGGGTTTGCGGGGGGGCCGGGAGACCCAGTACTTC. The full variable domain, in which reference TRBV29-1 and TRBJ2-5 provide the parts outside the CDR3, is SAVISQKPSRDICQRGTSLTIQCQVDSQVTMMFWYRQQPGQSLTLIATANQGSEATYESGFVIDKFPISRPNLTFSTLTVSNMSPEDSSIYLCSVEGLRGGRETQYFGPGTRLLVL.

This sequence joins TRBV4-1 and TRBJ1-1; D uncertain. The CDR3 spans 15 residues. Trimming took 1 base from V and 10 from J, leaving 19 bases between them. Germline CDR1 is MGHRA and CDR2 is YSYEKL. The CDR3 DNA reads TGCGCCAGCAGCCAAGTGGAGATTGCCGGAGGCATAGCTTTCTTT. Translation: CASSQVEIAGGIAFF.

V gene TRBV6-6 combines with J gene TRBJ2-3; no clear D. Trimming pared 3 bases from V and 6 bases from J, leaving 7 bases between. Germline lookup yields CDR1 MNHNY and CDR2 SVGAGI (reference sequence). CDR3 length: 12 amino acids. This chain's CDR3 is CASSYQEDTQYF. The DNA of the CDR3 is TGTGCCAGCAGTTATCAAGAGGATACGCAGTATTTT.

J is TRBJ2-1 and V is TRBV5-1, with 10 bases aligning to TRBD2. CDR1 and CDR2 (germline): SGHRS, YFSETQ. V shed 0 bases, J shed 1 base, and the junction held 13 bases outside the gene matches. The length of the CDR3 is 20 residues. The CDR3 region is CASSLGPISAGGGSYNEQFF. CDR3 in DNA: TGCGCCAGCAGCTTGGGGCCCATTTCAGCGGGAGGGGGATCCTACAATGAGCAGTTCTTC.

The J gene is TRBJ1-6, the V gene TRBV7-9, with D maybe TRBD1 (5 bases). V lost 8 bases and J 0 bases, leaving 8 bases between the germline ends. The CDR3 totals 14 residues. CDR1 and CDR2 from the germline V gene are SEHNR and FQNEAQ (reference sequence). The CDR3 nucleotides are TGTGCCAGCGGGGCGAGCTCCTATAATTCACCCCTCCACTTT. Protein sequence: CASGASSYNSPLHF. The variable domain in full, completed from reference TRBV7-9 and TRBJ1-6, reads DTGVSQNPRHKITKRGQNVTFRCDPISEHNRLYWYRQTLGQGPEFLTYFQNEAQLEKSRLLSDRFSAERPKGSFSTLEIQRTEQGDSAMYLCASGASSYNSPLHFGNGTRLTVT.

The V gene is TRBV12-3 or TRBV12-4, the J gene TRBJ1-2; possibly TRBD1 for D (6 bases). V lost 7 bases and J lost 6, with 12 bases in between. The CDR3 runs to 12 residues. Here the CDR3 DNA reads TGTGCCAGCACCGGGGGGGGCGATGGCTACACCTTC. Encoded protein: CASTGGGDGYTF.

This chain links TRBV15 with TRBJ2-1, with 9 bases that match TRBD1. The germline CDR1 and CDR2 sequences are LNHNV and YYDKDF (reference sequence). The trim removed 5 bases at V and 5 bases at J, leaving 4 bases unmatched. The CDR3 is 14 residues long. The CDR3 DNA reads TGTGCCACCAGCGAGACAGGGGGACACAATGAGCAGTTCTTC. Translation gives CATSETGGHNEQFF. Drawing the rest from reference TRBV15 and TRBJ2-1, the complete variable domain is DAMVIQNPRYQVTQFGKPVTLSCSQTLNHNVMYWYQQKSSQAPKLLFHYYDKDFNNEADTPDNFQSRRPNTSFCFLDIRSPGLGDTAMYLCATSETGGHNEQFFGPGTRLTVL.

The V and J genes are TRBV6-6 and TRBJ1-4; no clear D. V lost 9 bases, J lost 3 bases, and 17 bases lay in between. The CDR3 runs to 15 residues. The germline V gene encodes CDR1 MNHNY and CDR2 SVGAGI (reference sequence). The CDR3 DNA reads TGTGCCAGTAACGTTATTGGTGGCCCTAATGAAAAACTGTTTTTT. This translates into CASNVIGGPNEKLFF.

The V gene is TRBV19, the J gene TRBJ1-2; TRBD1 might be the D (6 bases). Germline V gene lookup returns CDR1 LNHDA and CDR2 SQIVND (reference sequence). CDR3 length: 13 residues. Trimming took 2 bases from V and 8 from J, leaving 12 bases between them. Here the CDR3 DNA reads TGTGCCAGTAGTATAACCACAGGGCAAGGCTACACCTTC. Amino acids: CASSITTGQGYTF.

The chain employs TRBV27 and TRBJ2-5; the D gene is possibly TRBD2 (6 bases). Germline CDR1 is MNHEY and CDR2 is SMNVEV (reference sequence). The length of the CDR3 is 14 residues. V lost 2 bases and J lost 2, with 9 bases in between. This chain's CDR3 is CASSLGGEQETQYF. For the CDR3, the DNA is TGTGCCAGCAGTTTAGGAGGGGAACAAGAGACCCAGTACTTC.

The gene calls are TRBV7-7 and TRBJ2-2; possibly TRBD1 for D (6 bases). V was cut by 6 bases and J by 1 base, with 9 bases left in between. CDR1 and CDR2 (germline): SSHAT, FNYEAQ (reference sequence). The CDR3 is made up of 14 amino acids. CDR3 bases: TGTGCCAGCAGAATGGGACAGAACACCGGGGAGCTGTTTTTT. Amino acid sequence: CASRMGQNTGELFF.

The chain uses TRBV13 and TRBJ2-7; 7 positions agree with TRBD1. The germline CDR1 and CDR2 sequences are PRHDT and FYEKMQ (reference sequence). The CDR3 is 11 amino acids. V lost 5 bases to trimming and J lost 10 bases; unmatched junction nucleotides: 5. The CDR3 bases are TGTGCCAGCAGCCTACGACAGGGCCAGTACTTC. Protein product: CASSLRQGQYF.

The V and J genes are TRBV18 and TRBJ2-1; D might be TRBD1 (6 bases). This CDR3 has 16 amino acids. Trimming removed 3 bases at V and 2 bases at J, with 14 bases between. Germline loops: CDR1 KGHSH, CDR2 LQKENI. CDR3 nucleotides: TGTGCCAGCTCACCGATTAGGACAGACACCTACAATGAGCAGTTCTTC. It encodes CASSPIRTDTYNEQFF. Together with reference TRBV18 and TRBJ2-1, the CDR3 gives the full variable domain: NAGVMQNPRHLVRRRGQEARLRCSPMKGHSHVYWYRQLPEEGLKFMVYLQKENIIDESGMPKERFSAEFPKEGPSILRIQQVVRGDSAAYFCASSPIRTDTYNEQFFGPGTRLTVL.

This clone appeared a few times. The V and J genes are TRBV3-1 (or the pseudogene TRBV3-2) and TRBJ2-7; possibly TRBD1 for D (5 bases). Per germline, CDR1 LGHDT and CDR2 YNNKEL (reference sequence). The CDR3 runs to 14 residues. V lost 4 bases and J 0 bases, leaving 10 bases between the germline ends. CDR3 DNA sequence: TGTGCCAGCAGCCTATACAGGAACTCCTACGAGCAGTACTTC. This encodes CASSLYRNSYEQYF.

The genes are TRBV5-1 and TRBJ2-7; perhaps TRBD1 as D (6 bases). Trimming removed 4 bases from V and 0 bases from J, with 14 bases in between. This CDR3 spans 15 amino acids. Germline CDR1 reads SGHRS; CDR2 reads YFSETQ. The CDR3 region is CASSRMQGSSYEQYF. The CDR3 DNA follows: TGCGCCAGCAGCCGTATGCAGGGGAGCTCCTACGAGCAGTACTTC.

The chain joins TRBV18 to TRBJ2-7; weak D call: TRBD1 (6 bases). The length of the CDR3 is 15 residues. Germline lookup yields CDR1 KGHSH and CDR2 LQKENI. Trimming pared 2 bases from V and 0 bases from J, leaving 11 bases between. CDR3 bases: TGTGCCAGCTCACCATTGAGGGGGAGCTCCTACGAGCAGTACTTC. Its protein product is CASSPLRGSSYEQYF. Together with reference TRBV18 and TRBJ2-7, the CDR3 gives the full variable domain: NAGVMQNPRHLVRRRGQEARLRCSPMKGHSHVYWYRQLPEEGLKFMVYLQKENIIDESGMPKERFSAEFPKEGPSILRIQQVVRGDSAAYFCASSPLRGSSYEQYFGPGTRLTVT.

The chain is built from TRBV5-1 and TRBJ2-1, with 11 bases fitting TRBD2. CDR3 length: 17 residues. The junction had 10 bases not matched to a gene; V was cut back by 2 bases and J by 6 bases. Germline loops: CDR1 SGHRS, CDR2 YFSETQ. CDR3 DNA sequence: TGCGCCAGCAGCTTCGTAACGGGGGGACTAGCGGTCAATGAGCAGTTCTTC. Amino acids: CASSFVTGGLAVNEQFF.

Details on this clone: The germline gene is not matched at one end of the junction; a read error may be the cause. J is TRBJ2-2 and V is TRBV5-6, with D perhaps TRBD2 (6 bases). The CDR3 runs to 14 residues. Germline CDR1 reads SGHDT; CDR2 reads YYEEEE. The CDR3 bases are TGTGCCAGCAGGTTGGGACTGAACACCGGGGAGCTGTTTTTT. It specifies CASRLGLNTGELFF.

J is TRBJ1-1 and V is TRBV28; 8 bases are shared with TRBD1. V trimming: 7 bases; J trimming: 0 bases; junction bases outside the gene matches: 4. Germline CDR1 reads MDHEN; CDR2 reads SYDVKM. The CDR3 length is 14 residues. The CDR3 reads CASTVQGVNTEAFF. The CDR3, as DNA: TGTGCCAGCACCGTACAGGGGGTGAACACTGAAGCTTTCTTT.

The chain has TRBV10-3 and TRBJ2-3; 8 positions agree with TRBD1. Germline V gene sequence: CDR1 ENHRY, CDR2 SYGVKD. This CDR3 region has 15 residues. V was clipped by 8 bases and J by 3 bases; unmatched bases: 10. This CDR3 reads CAIASGGAITDTQYF. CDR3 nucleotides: TGTGCCATCGCATCAGGGGGCGCGATAACAGATACGCAGTATTTT.